In this sample, the clone carrying this TCR beta chain is medium-sized. The antigen is undetermined. V lost 8 bases and J lost 9, with 14 bases in between. Germline V CDR1 and CDR2: MNHNY, SVGAGI (reference sequence). The CDR3 loop spans 13 amino acids. Broader study findings: Tumor memory CD4+ T cell TCR gene usage was found to cluster with blood and lymph node memory CD4+ cells and with lymph node naive CD4+ cells.

Semi-nested PCR with Nested Universal Primer A followed constant-region reverse priming of full-length variable regions. TCRdb re-derived calls from the 5' RACE reads in MiXCR, one entry per CDR3 protein. In the table there are about 53,000 distinct CDR3 sequences, around 24% of which are singletons. CD25-based Treg depletion was applied to purified naive CD4+ T cells. The receptor comes from a female donor with breast cancer. The sample was tumor-infiltrating naive CD4+ T cells sorted from the breast tumor. Described subset: naive CD4+ T cells, CD4+CD45RA+CD25-. The chain carries TRBV6-6 and TRBJ1-6; possibly TRBD1 for D (5 bases). The CDR3 sequence is CASHPRESSPLHF. The CDR3 DNA follows: TGTGCCAGCCATCCCAGGGAGAGTTCACCCCTCCACTTT.